The 8 T cell receptor beta chains presented below share a single source sample, sequenced in a study of T-cell reconstitution after alpha-beta-depleted transplantation in children. A library of TCRbeta sequences, prepared with unique molecular identifiers, was generated. MiXCR was run by TCRdb on the PCR reads, yielding one entry per CDR3 protein. The sample has about 410,000 distinct CDR3 sequences; roughly 20% are singletons. The sequences come from PBMCs from the stem cell graft donor, collected from the stem cell graft. All receptors come from a human donor who donated a stem cell graft to a child with acute myeloid leukemia.

This clonotype was counted between two and nine times. CDR3 loop: CSVWTSGRDYEQYF. The CDR3 nucleotides read TGCAGCGTCTGGACTAGCGGGAGGGACTACGAGCAGTACTTC. V gene TRBV29-1 combines with J gene TRBJ2-7; TRBD2 aligns across 15 bases. This CDR3 comprises 14 residues. The V gene's germline CDR1 is SQVTM and CDR2 ANQGSEA. After removal of 6 bases from V and 3 bases from J, the junction contained 3 bases not matched to a gene.

This chain uses TRBV20-1 with TRBJ1-6; the D is unclear. The ends were cut back, 3 bases at V and 8 bases at J, with 8 bases in the middle. The germline V gene encodes CDR1 DFQATT and CDR2 SNEGSKA (reference sequence). The CDR3 runs 12 residues. This CDR3 is CSARSPDSPLHF. CDR3 sequence (DNA): TGCAGTGCTAGGTCCCCCGATTCACCCCTCCACTTT.

The rearrangement uses TRBV19 and TRBJ2-7, with D uncertain. V was trimmed by 5 bases and J by 2 bases, leaving 16 bases between them. Looked up from germline, CDR1 is LNHDA and CDR2 is SQIVND (reference sequence). This CDR3 has 15 amino acids. The CDR3 DNA reads as TGTGCCAGTAGTCCTAAGGGCACAGCAGCCTACGAGCAGTACTTC. It codes for CASSPKGTAAYEQYF. The full variable domain, rest sourced from reference TRBV19 and TRBJ2-7, is DGGITQSPKYLFRKEGQNVTLSCEQNLNHDAMYWYRQDPGQGLRLIYYSQIVNDFQKGDIAEGYSVSREKKESFPLTVTSAQKNPTAFYLCASSPKGTAAYEQYFGPGTRLTVT.

The chain has TRBV28 and TRBJ2-7; 8 bases agree with TRBD1. Germline trimming cut 10 bases from V and 4 bases from J; bases unmatched to any gene: 15. Per the germline V gene, CDR1 is MDHEN and CDR2 is SYDVKM. This CDR3 is built from 15 residues. DNA for the CDR3: TGTGCCATCCGGCCGCGACAGGGGTCGAAATACGAGCAGTACTTC. Translating it yields CAIRPRQGSKYEQYF.

The rearrangement joins TRBV27 to TRBJ2-3; 7 bases match TRBD2. Germline V lookup: CDR1 MNHEY, CDR2 SMNVEV (reference sequence). The CDR3 runs to 14 residues. Trimming removed 9 bases from V and 5 bases from J; junction bases left unmatched: 11. The CDR3 DNA follows: TGTGCCAGTAAGCGGCGGGAGTATATAGATACGCAGTATTTT. Protein product: CASKRREYIDTQYF.

This sequence joins TRBV5-6 and TRBJ2-5; D gene unclear. The CDR3 totals 14 residues. V lost 0 bases and J 0 bases, leaving 6 bases between the germline ends. Germline lookup yields CDR1 SGHDT and CDR2 YYEEEE. Here the CDR3 reads CASSLVVYQETQYF. In DNA form, the CDR3 reads TGTGCCAGCAGCTTGGTAGTCTACCAAGAGACCCAGTACTTC.

This sequence joins TRBV7-2 and TRBJ2-1; TRBD2 aligns across 8 bases. CDR1 is SGHTA and CDR2 is FQGNSA in the germline V gene. The J segment lost 2 bases and the V segment lost 1 base, leaving 7 bases of the junction unmatched. The CDR3 is 17 amino acids. CDR3 bases: TGTGCCAGCAGCTTAGTTCCTTCGGGGGGGCCCTACAATGAGCAGTTCTTC. Translating gives CASSLVPSGGPYNEQFF. Full variable domain (rest looked up from reference TRBV7-2 and TRBJ2-1): GAGVSQSPSNKVTEKGKDVELRCDPISGHTALYWYRQSLGQGLEFLIYFQGNSAPDKSGLPSDRFSAERTGGSVSTLTIQRTQQEDSAVYLCASSLVPSGGPYNEQFFGPGTRLTVL.

This clonotype turned up a few times. The rearrangement joins TRBV20-1 to TRBJ2-5; TRBD2 matches 8 bases. Unmatched junction bases numbered 6, after V lost 6 bases and J lost 3 bases. The CDR3 covers 13 residues. The germline gives CDR1 DFQATT, CDR2 SNEGSKA (reference sequence). The CDR3 here is CSATGLAEETQYF. For the CDR3, the DNA is TGCAGTGCCACCGGACTAGCCGAAGAGACCCAGTACTTC.